This is a list of T cell receptor beta chains from one sample in a study of CXCR3-negative and CXCR3-positive naive CD8 T cells. From the 5' RACE reads, TCRdb lists one entry per CDR3 protein and no DNA. The sample holds about 90,000 distinct CDR3 sequences. Sequencing input: naive CXCR3+ CD8+ T cells from blood. The source is a human donor in good health. Some clones in this sample may be carry-over from other donors' samples. Each CDR3 is given with its conserved first and last residue.

TRBJ2-7,TRBV7-9,CASSPGGGHEQYF
TRBJ2-3,TRBV28,CASSLQRGLGWDTQYF
TRBJ2-2,TRBV2,CASNRAGGNTGELFF
TRBJ1-1,TRBV28,CASSWDRGRAEAFF
TRBJ2-3,TRBV3-1,CASSPLLSTDTQYF
TRBJ1-5,TRBV12-3/TRBV12-4,CASKGVGTQPQHF
TRBJ2-7,TRBV28,CASSNTRNYEQYF
TRBJ2-7,TRBV20-1,CSARTSGSYEQYF
TRBJ1-1,TRBV11-2,CASSLAAGNTEAFF
TRBJ2-7,TRBV28,CATPRAGCEEQYF
TRBJ2-3,TRBV30,CASSTTIADTQYF
TRBJ2-2,TRBV12-2,CASSGRWDRGLFF
TRBJ2-1,TRBV20-1,CSASSGTSSYNEQFF
TRBJ2-1,TRBV27,CASTIGGRGAYNEPFF
TRBJ2-5,TRBV5-5,CASSLGLAGGIAGTQYF
TRBJ2-7,TRBV7-6,CASSYLRDRFYEQYF
TRBJ2-6,TRBV15,CATSSRIDPTVTGANVLTF
TRBJ2-1,TRBV12-3/TRBV12-4,CASSLVNSGSGEQFF
TRBJ2-2,TRBV5-5,CASSLGTSGSSGELFF
TRBJ2-3,TRBV7-8,CASNPDDGLAGGTDTQYF
TRBJ2-5,TRBV28,CASSLTDREQETQYF
TRBJ2-5,TRBV21-1,CASSARTGVEETQYF
TRBJ2-1,TRBV5-1,CASSGYAGGYYNEQFF
TRBJ2-2,TRBV4-3,CASSPSLAGGGTGELFF
TRBJ1-5,TRBV7-9,CASSPEGSSNQPQHF
TRBJ1-1,TRBV25-1,CASTQNTEAFF
TRBJ2-6,TRBV20-1,CSAREQGPYSGANVLTF
TRBJ2-7,TRBV6-2/TRBV6-3,CASSYAYEQYF
TRBJ2-3,TRBV5-8,CASSSIWTEATDTQYF
TRBJ1-1,TRBV6-2/TRBV6-3,CASSERQDVAEAFF
TRBJ2-5,TRBV19,CASTHGLEFPQETQYF
TRBJ1-5,TRBV28,CASSFFGVGNQPQHF
TRBJ1-5,TRBV4-2,CASSQDPTGKQPQHF
TRBJ2-2,TRBV6-2/TRBV6-3,CASSRSLNRNTGELFF
TRBJ2-7,TRBV12-3/TRBV12-4,CASSWALAARGEQYF
TRBJ2-7,TRBV7-2,CASSSRDFGGYEQYF
TRBJ1-5,TRBV28,CASREDLLGRGHF
TRBJ2-2,TRBV30,CAWMRGFNTGELFF
TRBJ1-1,TRBV19,CASSITPNTEAFF
TRBJ2-5,TRBV20-1,CSASTGTSSETQYF
TRBJ2-1,TRBV4-3,CASSYGTGSSNEQFF
TRBJ2-5,TRBV5-1,CASSLETAGTQYF
TRBJ2-1,TRBV12-5,CASGTPGTSGKGEQFF
TRBJ1-6,TRBV7-2,CASSFTGTSNSPLHF
TRBJ2-7,TRBV2,CASSEGQGQGYEQYF